This T cell receptor (beta chain) was sequenced in a study of tissue T cells after allogeneic stem cell transplantation. This clone was observed a handful of times. Gene and germline names: mouse. The CDR3 end lies 1 residue beyond the end of the read and is filled in from the germline J gene. TCRdb's copy holds only in-frame clones and misses some; the assay was immunoSEQ multiplex PCR. In the table there are some 47,000 clones, about 73% of which are singletons. Germline loops: CDR1 LGHDT, CDR2 YNNKQL (reference sequence). The CDR3 sequence is 14 residues long. V was shortened by 5 bases and J by 0 bases, with 7 bases between the two germline ends.

The sequenced material came from sorted cells pooled from one or two spleens. This chain joins TRBV4 and TRBJ1-4; D gene uncertain. The receptor was derived from a pool of C57BL/6 mice in good health. Partial CDR3 DNA: TGTGCCAGCAGCCGGGATTTTTCCAACGAAAGATTATTT. Protein: CASSRDFSNERLF. The CDR3, in full, reads CASSRDFSNERLFF.